One sample yielded the 32 T cell receptor beta chains listed below, sequenced in a study of T cell changes during pregnancy in multiple sclerosis. The data were produced by immunoSEQ multiplex PCR, yet TCRdb's version contains in-frame clones alone and is incomplete. Among tens of thousands of clones listed, just over 90% were seen once. Here the sequenced sample was CD8+ T cells from peripheral blood mononuclear cells, taken in the first trimester of pregnancy. The source is a female donor with multiple sclerosis, enrolled in a pregnancy study.

This clone occurred many times. V usage is TRBV4-2 and J usage is TRBJ1-5; tentatively, D is TRBD1 (6 bases). Trimming pared 1 base from V and 4 bases from J, leaving 8 bases between. Germline lookup yields CDR1 LGHNA and CDR2 YNFKEQ. This CDR3 has 14 amino acids. DNA of the CDR3: TGTGCCAGCAGCCAAGGACAGGAAAATCAGCCCCAGCATTTT. Protein sequence: CASSQGQENQPQHF.

V usage is TRBV27 and J usage is TRBJ2-7, with TRBD2 matching over 12 bases. This CDR3 has 14 amino acids. Per the germline V gene, CDR1 is MNHEY and CDR2 is SMNVEV (reference sequence). V shed 8 bases, J shed 7 bases, and the junction held 9 bases outside the gene matches. CDR3 residues: CASAGLAGLKEQYF. DNA of the CDR3: TGTGCCAGCGCCGGACTAGCGGGACTTAAAGAGCAGTACTTC.

V usage is TRBV11-2 and J usage is TRBJ2-7; tentatively, D is TRBD2 (5 bases). The CDR3 sequence is 14 residues long. Germline V gene lookup returns CDR1 SGHAT and CDR2 FQNNGV. Trimming stripped 1 base from V and 5 bases from J, with 12 bases between. The DNA for the CDR3 is TGTGCCAGCAGCTTAGTAGGATTGGGAGACGAGCAGTACTTC. Its protein is CASSLVGLGDEQYF.

On this clone itself: Germline is not matched at one junction end, which may reflect a read error. CDR3 in DNA: TGTGCCAGCGGTTTTACTAGGTATGAGCAGTTCTTC. It codes for CASGFTRYEQFF. The chain has TRBV27 and TRBJ2-1, with a weak D call TRBD2 (5 bases). The germline gives CDR1 MNHEY, CDR2 SMNVEV (reference sequence). This CDR3 comprises 12 residues.

The V and J genes are TRBV27 and TRBJ2-1; no clear D. V was cut by 5 bases and J by 4 bases, with 3 bases left in between. The CDR3 contains 11 residues. Germline V gives CDR1 MNHEY, CDR2 SMNVEV (reference sequence). CDR3 loop: CASSHYNEQFF. CDR3 DNA: TGTGCCAGCAGTCATTACAATGAGCAGTTCTTC.

The V call is TRBV11-2, the J call TRBJ2-7; 8 bases match TRBD2. The CDR3 is 18 residues long. Trimming removed 2 bases from V and 0 bases from J; junction bases left unmatched: 12. The germline V gene encodes CDR1 SGHAT and CDR2 FQNNGV. CDR3 coding DNA: TGTGCCAGCAGCTTATCGGGGGGGATGATTTTGAGCTCCTACGAGCAGTACTTC. Translated: CASSLSGGMILSSYEQYF.

The genes are TRBV29-1 and TRBJ2-1, with 11 bases aligning to TRBD2. CDR1 SQVTM and CDR2 ANQGSEA come from the germline V gene. CDR3 length equals 14 residues. V lost 3 bases, J lost 8 bases, and 6 bases stayed unmatched. The CDR3 reads CSVEGSGRVDEQFF. CDR3 sequence (DNA): TGCAGCGTTGAGGGTAGCGGGAGGGTGGATGAGCAGTTCTTC.

The chain carries TRBV25-1 and TRBJ2-4, with 9 bases lining up with TRBD1. CDR3 length equals 17 residues. Germline V gene sequence: CDR1 MGHDK, CDR2 SYGVNS. J gave up 3 bases and V 2 bases, and 8 bases lay outside the gene matches. The CDR3: CASSEMDRGGSKNIQYF. The CDR3 nucleotides are TGTGCCAGCAGTGAAATGGACAGGGGAGGAAGCAAAAACATTCAGTACTTC.

The chain employs TRBV29-1 and TRBJ1-2; possibly TRBD1 for D (6 bases). Germline assignment: CDR1 SQVTM and CDR2 ANQGSEA. The CDR3 is 13 residues long. V lost 5 bases, J lost 1 base, and 11 bases lay in between. This CDR3 is CSVQPGDNYGYTF. The CDR3 DNA reads TGCAGCGTTCAGCCAGGGGATAACTATGGCTACACCTTC.

V and J are TRBV5-1 and TRBJ2-3; a weak D match, TRBD1 (5 bases). CDR1 is SGHRS and CDR2 is YFSETQ in the germline V gene. The CDR3 sequence is 14 residues long. Trimming pared 0 bases from V and 4 bases from J, leaving 9 bases between. CDR3 DNA sequence: TGCGCCAGCAGCTTGGAGGGGATCTCAGATACGCAGTATTTT. It yields the protein CASSLEGISDTQYF.

This clone was observed once. The V call is TRBV4-2, the J call TRBJ2-4; D possibly corresponds to TRBD1 (6 bases). Germline CDR1 reads LGHNA; CDR2 reads YNFKEQ. This CDR3 is 16 amino acids long. The V end was cut by 2 bases, the J end by 0 bases, with 11 bases between. The CDR3 protein is CASSQPDSVAKNIQYF. The CDR3 coding sequence is TGTGCCAGCAGCCAACCGGACAGCGTAGCCAAAAACATTCAGTACTTC.

The chain joins TRBV7-9 to TRBJ2-7, with TRBD1 as a possible D gene (8 bases). Germline V gene lookup returns CDR1 SEHNR and CDR2 FQNEAQ (reference sequence). Between the trimmed V and J ends, which lost 6 bases and 2 bases, there was a span of 20 bases. The CDR3 runs 16 residues. The CDR3 DNA sequence: TGTGCCAGCAGTTCTCAGGGGGCGGGAGTCCCCTACGAGCAGTACTTC. The encoded protein is CASSSQGAGVPYEQYF.

J is TRBJ2-7 and V is TRBV19, with 8 positions matching TRBD2. The germline CDR1 and CDR2 sequences are LNHDA and SQIVND (reference sequence). This CDR3 has 15 residues. The junction had 9 bases not matched to a gene; V was cut back by 6 bases and J by 2 bases. CDR3: CASRAGSSGTYEQYF. CDR3 sequence (DNA): TGTGCCAGTAGGGCGGGGAGTAGCGGGACCTACGAGCAGTACTTC.

The chain joins TRBV28 to TRBJ1-4; D not certain. This CDR3 is 12 amino acids long. CDR1 and CDR2 (germline): MDHEN, SYDVKM. With 10 bases removed from V and 4 bases from J, the gap between germline ends came to 10 bases. CDR3 region: CATAFSNEKLFF. CDR3 DNA sequence: TGTGCCACCGCTTTTAGTAATGAAAAACTGTTTTTT.

The CDR3 region has the DNA TGTGCCTCGCGGGAGGACTCTGGGGCCAACGTCCTGACTTTC. Translating it yields CASREDSGANVLTF. V and J are TRBV10-3 and TRBJ2-6; 8 positions agree with TRBD2. This CDR3 region has 14 residues. Per germline, CDR1 ENHRY and CDR2 SYGVKD. After removal of 11 bases from V and 0 bases from J, the junction contained 3 bases not matched to a gene.

The V call is TRBV6-1, the J call TRBJ2-3; 11 bases agree with TRBD1. The CDR3 runs 18 residues. With V trimmed by 2 bases and J by 3 bases, 10 bases remained unmatched. Germline CDR1 MNHNS, CDR2 SASEGT. The CDR3 coding sequence is TGTGCCAGCAGTGAAATTGGGGTCGGGACAGGGGGTACAGATACGCAGTATTTT. This translates into CASSEIGVGTGGTDTQYF.

The V and J genes are TRBV7-9 and TRBJ2-1, with 8 nucleotides matching TRBD2. Germline V gene lookup returns CDR1 SEHNR and CDR2 FQNEAQ (reference sequence). Trimming removed 2 bases from V and 8 bases from J; junction bases left unmatched: 8. This CDR3 has 15 residues. The CDR3 DNA follows: TGTGCCAGCAGCTTATACGGGAGGGAGATTGATGAGCAGTTCTTC. Residues: CASSLYGREIDEQFF.

This clone was detected a few times. The V call is TRBV7-2, the J call TRBJ2-5, with no clear D. Trimming pared 2 bases from V and 2 bases from J, leaving 12 bases between. The CDR3 loop spans 15 amino acids. In germline, CDR1 is SGHTA, CDR2 FQGNSA. CDR3 protein: CASSLIGYYQETQYF. In nucleotides, the CDR3 is TGTGCCAGCAGCTTAATAGGATACTATCAAGAGACCCAGTACTTC. Drawing the rest from reference TRBV7-2 and TRBJ2-5, the complete variable domain is GAGVSQSPSNKVTEKGKDVELRCDPISGHTALYWYRQSLGQGLEFLIYFQGNSAPDKSGLPSDRFSAERTGGSVSTLTIQRTQQEDSAVYLCASSLIGYYQETQYFGPGTRLLVL.

The chain carries TRBV25-1 and TRBJ2-3, with D possibly being TRBD2 (5 bases). CDR3 size: 12 residues. V dropped 6 bases and J dropped 6 bases, with 10 bases sitting between them. The germline V gene encodes CDR1 MGHDK and CDR2 SYGVNS. The CDR3 DNA sequence: TGTGCCAGCAGCCCGCGGGCTGATACGCAGTATTTT. Its translation is CASSPRADTQYF.

The rearrangement joins TRBV13 to TRBJ2-5, with D perhaps matching TRBD2 (6 bases). V lost 8 bases and J 1 base, leaving 8 bases between the germline ends. CDR1 is PRHDT, CDR2 FYEKMQ, per germline (reference sequence). The CDR3 extends over 12 amino acids. CDR3 nucleotide sequence: TGTGCCAGCCAGGGAGGCCAAGAGACCCAGTACTTC. As protein: CASQGGQETQYF.

The genes are TRBV11-1 and TRBJ2-7; the D gene is possibly TRBD1 (5 bases). This CDR3 region has 14 residues. V lost 5 bases, J lost 6 bases, and 17 bases lay in between. In germline, CDR1 is SGHAT, CDR2 FQDESV (reference sequence). The CDR3 reads CASSRAGNSAEQYF. The CDR3 nucleotides are TGTGCCAGCAGCCGAGCAGGGAATTCCGCCGAGCAGTACTTC.

The genes are TRBV19 and TRBJ2-7; a possible D gene is TRBD2 (5 bases). Per germline, CDR1 LNHDA and CDR2 SQIVND (reference sequence). Trimming stripped 3 bases from V and 4 bases from J, with 10 bases between. CDR3 length: 13 amino acids. The CDR3 nucleotides are TGTGCCAGTAGTATGACTACAGCTTACGAGCAGTACTTC. This encodes CASSMTTAYEQYF.

This chain joins TRBV2 and TRBJ2-7; no reliable D call. Germline V lookup: CDR1 SNHLY, CDR2 FYNNEI. The CDR3 length is 13 residues. The V and J ends lost 1 base and 3 bases respectively, with 7 bases between them. The CDR3 nucleotides read TGTGCCAGCAGTGAAGGCGGTTTCTACGAGCAGTACTTC. Its protein is CASSEGGFYEQYF.

The genes are TRBV7-9 and TRBJ1-1, with TRBD1 matching over 8 bases. V shed 5 bases, J shed 5 bases, and the junction held 13 bases outside the gene matches. Germline-derived CDR1 and CDR2 are SEHNR and FQNEAQ (reference sequence). The CDR3 is 16 residues long. The CDR3 DNA reads TGTGCCAGCAGCCCTCGGCCCTGGACAGGGCGAACTGAAGCTTTCTTT. Its translation is CASSPRPWTGRTEAFF.

This rearrangement joins TRBV27 to TRBJ2-7; TRBD2 matches 7 bases. Germline CDR1 MNHEY, CDR2 SMNVEV (reference sequence). This CDR3 has 13 residues. The ends lost 4 bases at V and 3 bases at J; junction bases unmatched: 3. Written as DNA, the CDR3 is TGTGCCAGCAGTTCCGGGACTATCTACGAGCAGTACTTC. Translating gives CASSSGTIYEQYF.

Only one count was recorded for this clone. DNA for the CDR3: TGTGCCAGCTATCAGGCCTCACGACCGGACAATGAGCAGTTCTTC. It specifies CASYQASRPDNEQFF. The rearrangement uses TRBV2 and TRBJ2-1, with unresolved D. Trimming pared 8 bases from V and 5 bases from J, leaving 19 bases between. This CDR3 has 15 amino acids. Germline V CDR1 and CDR2: SNHLY, FYNNEI.

By share, this clone ranks as medium-sized. This chain joins TRBV28 and TRBJ2-3, with TRBD2 matching 8 bases. Losses at the gene ends were 10 bases for V and 2 bases for J; bases not matched to a gene: 8. Germline V gene lookup returns CDR1 MDHEN and CDR2 SYDVKM. This CDR3 region has 14 residues. Here the CDR3 DNA reads TGTGCCACCAAAGCGGGACTAGACACAGATACGCAGTATTTT. Its translation: CATKAGLDTDTQYF.

V and J are TRBV15 and TRBJ2-5; 8 bases line up with TRBD1. There are 17 residues in the CDR3. V lost 3 bases and J lost 0; bases outside the gene matches: 9. From germline, CDR1 is LNHNV and CDR2 YYDKDF (reference sequence). CDR3 in amino acids: CATSRVGTGQNQETQYF. CDR3 DNA: TGTGCCACCAGCAGGGTAGGGACAGGCCAAAACCAAGAGACCCAGTACTTC.

This clone was observed a handful of times. This chain joins TRBV5-1 and TRBJ2-1; D is possibly TRBD1 (6 bases). The germline CDR1 and CDR2 sequences are SGHRS and YFSETQ. V lost 0 bases to trimming and J lost 8 bases, with 15 bases between them. The CDR3 spans 15 residues. The CDR3 sequence: CASSLAVRGLDEQFF. DNA of the CDR3: TGCGCCAGCAGCTTGGCCGTCAGGGGTCTGGATGAGCAGTTCTTC.

This clone was detected only a few times. V is TRBV13 and J is TRBJ2-7, with 7 nucleotides matching TRBD2. From germline, CDR1 is PRHDT and CDR2 FYEKMQ (reference sequence). Losses at the gene ends were 1 base for V and 2 bases for J; bases not matched to a gene: 11. This CDR3 is 17 amino acids long. The CDR3 region is CASSLADPGTTAYEQYF. The CDR3 DNA reads TGTGCCAGCAGCTTAGCCGACCCGGGGACTACAGCCTACGAGCAGTACTTC.

This clone is a singleton in its sample. This chain joins TRBV9 and TRBJ2-7; TRBD2 aligns across 8 bases. Germline CDR1 is SGDLS and CDR2 is YYNGEE. The CDR3 runs 15 residues. The trim removed 4 bases at V and 0 bases at J, leaving 6 bases unmatched. For the CDR3, the DNA is TGTGCCAGCAGCCTCACTAGCGGAAACTCCTACGAGCAGTACTTC. It specifies CASSLTSGNSYEQYF.

The chain combines TRBV5-8 with TRBJ2-7; TRBD2 is a possible D gene (6 bases). The V gene's germline CDR1 is SGHTS and CDR2 YDEGEE. The CDR3 length is 14 residues. The V end lost 4 bases, the J end lost 1 base, and 12 bases lay between the germline ends. This CDR3 reads CASSRTGLSYEQYF. In DNA form, the CDR3 reads TGTGCCAGCAGCCGAACAGGACTATCCTACGAGCAGTACTTC.